This is a list of T cell receptor delta chains from one sample in a study of Vδ1+ human thymocytes. TCRdb called clones anew from the multiplex PCR reads with CATT. The sample consists of over 45,000 delta-chain clones, approximately 15% of them appearing once. Sequenced sample: Vdelta1+ gamma-delta thymocytes from the thymus. These receptor sequences come from a boy under three years old who had congenital heart surgery. Each CDR3 is given with its conserved first and last residue. A D gene is named only where the DNA matches it firmly. Clone size is shown for a subset of rows, as once, few, many or a class of expanded clone.

d_call clone_size j_call v_call cdr3_aa cdr3_nt
NA NA TRDJ1 TRDV1 CALGELFPTFVTSDKLIF TGTGCTCTTGGGGAGCTCTTTCCGACGTTCGTTACCAGCGATAAACTCATCTTT
NA few TRDJ1 TRDV3 CASLGTQYSSYTDKLIF TGTGCCTCCCTCGGGACCCAATACTCATCGTACACCGATAAACTCATCTTT
NA many TRDJ1 TRDV2 CACATGCFPGDKLIF TGTGCCTGTGCCACTGGGTGTTTTCCGGGCGATAAACTCATCTTT
NA few TRDJ1 TRDV1 CALGGLPAAGDLIF TGTGCTCTTGGGGGTCTTCCCGCTGCCGGAGATCTCATCTTT
TRDD3 many TRDJ1 TRDV2 CACDTVRTCFTGGTKLIF TGTGCCTGTGACACCGTCCGTACTTGCTTTACTGGGGGAACTAAACTCATCTTT
NA NA TRDJ1 TRDV1 CALGEQVYPTDKLIF TGTGCTCTTGGGGAACAAGTATACCCCACCGATAAACTCATCTTT
TRDD3 few TRDJ1 TRDV1 CALRRGIPGGFTDKLIF TGTGCTCTCCGACGGGGAATCCCTGGGGGGTTCACCGATAAACTCATCTTT
NA few TRDJ1 TRDV1 CALGERGTRGDTDKLIF TGTGCTCTTGGGGAACGGGGGACCCGGGGAGACACCGATAAACTCATCTTT
TRDD3 few TRDJ1 TRDV1 CALGIRLLTRDTRGSTDKLIF TGTGCTCTTGGGATTCGCCTTCTCACGCGGGATACGCGGGGAAGCACCGATAAACTCATCTTT
TRDD3 few TRDJ1 TRDV1 CALCIPTLTGGYPGLIF TGTGCTCTTTGTATACCTACCCTGACTGGGGGATACCCGGGACTCATCTTT
TRDD3 NA TRDJ1 TRDV1 CALGEPFPSYLAGGYDRTDKLIF TGTGCTCTTGGGGAGCCCTTTCCTTCCTACCTTGCTGGGGGATACGACAGGACCGATAAACTCATCTTT
NA NA TRDJ1 TRDV1 CALGDPIRASTFPQPYWEYTDKLIF TGTGCTCTTGGGGACCCAATCAGGGCTAGCACCTTCCCTCAACCTTACTGGGAGTACACCGATAAACTCATCTTT
TRDD3 few TRDJ1 TRDV1 CALGDLVPVPGGWYTDKLIF TGTGCTCTTGGGGATCTCGTTCCGGTTCCTGGGGGATGGTACACCGATAAACTCATCTTT
NA NA TRDJ1 TRDV1 CALGDPSVILTMYTDKLIF TGTGCTCTTGGGGACCCCTCGGTTATACTCACAATGTACACCGATAAACTCATCTTT
TRDD3 NA TRDJ1 TRDV1 CALGEPVLALGDIPYTDKLIF TGTGCTCTTGGGGAACCAGTCCTAGCCCTGGGGGATATACCGTACACCGATAAACTCATCTTT
TRDD3 NA TRDJ1 TRDV1 CALGVLLGDAKTDKLIF TGTGCTCTTGGGGTATTGCTGGGGGATGCAAAAACCGATAAACTCATCTTT
NA NA TRDJ1 TRDV1 CALGEGHNDKLIF TGTGCTCTTGGGGAAGGCCATAACGATAAACTCATCTTT
TRDD3 NA TRDJ1 TRDV1 CALGPVTGGFRRTDKLIF TGTGCTCTTGGTCCGGTTACTGGGGGATTCCGACGCACCGATAAACTCATCTTT
NA NA TRDJ1 TRDV1 CALGEFPTTRGIEGKLIF TGTGCTCTTGGGGAATTTCCTACGACGAGGGGGATAGAGGGTAAACTCATCTTT
NA once TRDJ1 TRDV1 CALGELLTSTYTDKLIF TGTGCTCTTGGGGAACTATTAACCTCCACGTACACCGATAAACTCATCTTT
NA NA TRDJ1 TRDV1 CALGELIPHGSVADKLIF TGTGCTCTTGGGGAACTAATCCCCCACGGAAGCGTGGCCGATAAACTCATCTTT
NA few TRDJ1 TRDV1 CALGEGTRSTLADHTDKLIF TGTGCTCTTGGGGAAGGTACCCGTTCTACCTTAGCGGACCACACCGATAAACTCATCTTT
NA NA TRDJ1 TRDV1 CALGDLDPSYGYWGTHTDKLIF TGTGCTCTTGGGGACCTCGATCCCTCCTACGGATACTGGGGTACCCACACCGATAAACTCATCTTT
TRDD3 NA TRDJ1 TRDV1 CALGLPTLGDEASDKLIF TGTGCTCTTGGGTTGCCTACTCTGGGGGATGAGGCATCCGATAAACTCATCTTT
NA few TRDJ1 TRDV1 CALGELGPATYPGYTDKLIF TGTGCTCTTGGGGAACTCGGGCCGGCTACCTACCCGGGGTACACCGATAAACTCATCTTT
TRDD3 NA TRDJ2 TRDV1 CALGEFGLPSVLGLLTAQLFF TGTGCTCTTGGGGAATTCGGCCTCCCCTCGGTACTGGGGCTTCTGACAGCACAACTCTTCTTT
NA NA TRDJ1 TRDV1 CALGCWGTDKLIF TGTGCTCTTGGATGCTGGGGCACCGATAAACTCATCTTT
TRDD2 few TRDJ1 TRDV1 CALGESSYGRFTDKLIF TGTGCTCTTGGGGAGAGTTCCTACGGGCGGTTCACCGATAAACTCATCTTT
NA NA TRDJ1 TRDV1 CALGEPVGALWPATDKLIF TGTGCTCTTGGGGAACCGGTGGGGGCCCTATGGCCGGCCACCGATAAACTCATCTTT
TRDD3 few TRDJ1 TRDV1 CALGPPGTAGGYGPYTDKLIF TGTGCACTAGGCCCCCCAGGTACGGCTGGGGGATACGGTCCGTACACCGATAAACTCATCTTT
TRDD3 NA TRDJ1 TRDV1 CALGELFTGGCSIDKLIF TGTGCTCTTGGGGAACTTTTTACTGGGGGATGCAGTATCGATAAACTCATCTTT
NA NA TRDJ1 TRDV1 CALGERSYFRGFLAVHTDKLIF TGTGCTCTTGGGGAACGGTCCTACTTCAGGGGATTCCTTGCCGTGCACACCGATAAACTCATCTTT
NA many TRDJ1 TRDV2 CASHGWAISGKLIF TGTGCCTCCCACGGGTGGGCGATAAGTGGTAAACTCATCTTT
TRDD3 NA TRDJ1 TRDV1 CALGELSYDVGDNTDKLIF TGTGCTCTTGGGGAACTAAGTTATGATGTGGGGGATAACACCGATAAACTCATCTTT
TRDD3 few TRDJ1 TRDV1 CALGENPTRVIPHPVLGGMYTDKLIF TGTGCTCTTGGGGAAAATCCTACGAGGGTTATACCCCATCCCGTACTGGGGGGGATGTACACCGATAAACTCATCTTT
NA medium-sized TRDJ1 TRDV2 CACDNTDKLIF TGTGCCTGTGACAACACCGATAAACTCATCTTT
TRDD3 few TRDJ1 TRDV1 CALGELGTTGGYDTDKLIF TGTGCTCTTGGGGAACTCGGGACGACGGGGGGATACGACACCGATAAACTCATCTTT
NA few TRDJ1 TRDV1 CALGDHKRTAPGTDKLIF TGTGCTCTTGGGGACCATAAGCGTACTGCCCCCGGCACCGATAAACTCATCTTT
TRDD3 NA TRDJ1 TRAV29/DV5 CAASGDSYPSYWGIREGYKLIF TGTGCAGCAAGCGGGGATTCCTACCCCTCGTACTGGGGGATACGCGAAGGGTATAAACTCATCTTT
NA NA TRDJ1 TRDV1 CALGELPPPYSSDTDKLIF TGTGCTCTTGGGGAACTCCCGCCCCCGTACTCCTCGGACACCGATAAACTCATCTTT
NA NA TRDJ1 TRDV1 CALGEPPPWHTDYTDKLIF TGTGCTCTTGGGGAACCCCCTCCCTGGCACACTGACTACACCGATAAACTCATCTTT
TRDD3 few TRDJ1 TRDV1 CALGSYPSYWGIHSPDKLIF TGTGCTCTTGGGTCATACCCCTCGTACTGGGGGATACATTCCCCCGATAAACTCATCTTT
NA NA TRDJ1 TRDV1 CALGHPPTDKLIF TGTGCTCTTGGGCACCCCCCCACCGATAAACTCATCTTT
NA few TRDJ1 TRDV1 CALGELYRVGGTDKLIF TGTGCTCTTGGGGAACTTTATAGGGTGGGGGGCACCGATAAACTCATCTTT
TRDD3 few TRDJ1 TRDV1 CALGESQGGYEDVSDKLIF TGTGCTCTTGGGGAGTCACAAGGGGGATACGAAGATGTTTCCGATAAACTCATCTTT
TRDD3 NA TRDJ1 TRDV1 CALGEEEEAVPGGYAVNKLIF TGTGCTCTTGGGGAAGAGGAAGAGGCGGTACCTGGGGGATACGCAGTCAATAAACTCATCTTT
NA many TRDJ1 TRDV1 CALGNVTCWDSTDKLIF TGTGCTCTTGGGAACGTCACGTGCTGGGATTCTACCGATAAACTCATCTTT
TRDD3 few TRDJ1 TRDV1 CALGELRGYPTSPTDKLIF TGTGCTCTTGGGGAACTCCGGGGATACCCAACCTCCCCCACCGATAAACTCATCTTT
NA few TRDJ1 TRDV1 CALGEGIFGTVLYTDKLIF TGTGCTCTTGGGGAAGGAATCTTTGGAACGGTCCTATACACCGATAAACTCATCTTT
TRDD3 NA TRDJ1 TRDV2 CACDTESGGCATSPDKLIF TGTGCCTGTGACACCGAATCTGGGGGATGCGCGACAAGTCCCGATAAACTCATCTTT
TRDD3 few TRDJ1 TRDV1 CALGELPSTGGYITDKLIF TGTGCTCTTGGGGAACTCCCCTCAACTGGGGGATACATTACCGATAAACTCATCTTT
NA few TRDJ1 TRDV1 CALGELVLRPWGDTDKLIF TGTGCTCTTGGGGAACTGGTCCTCCGGCCATGGGGAGACACCGATAAACTCATCTTT
TRDD3 NA TRDJ1 TRDV1 CALGDPFHATGGSSTDKLIF TGTGCTCTTGGGGACCCTTTCCACGCTACTGGGGGATCATCCACCGATAAACTCATCTTT
NA few TRDJ1 TRDV1 CALGMGVLIF TGTGCTCTTGGGATGGGGGTCCTCATCTTT